The T cell receptor (beta chain) under discussion was sequenced for a study of CD8 T cells in Susac syndrome. RNA in amounts of about 0.5 to 1 ug was reverse transcribed with random hexamers. A single record per CDR3 protein comes from TCRdb applying MiXCR to the immunoSEQ multiplex PCR reads. The repertoire holds about 240,000 distinct CDR3 sequences, with 90% to 96% as singletons. CDR3 length: 14 amino acids. The ends were cut back, 3 bases at V and 3 bases at J, with 11 bases in the middle. CDR1 is SGHTA and CDR2 is FQGTGA in the germline V gene. While CD8+ and CD4+ T cells were isolated negatively, TEMRA cells were enriched by FACS.

This TCR came from a human donor with Susac syndrome. Sample: CD4+ T cells from PBMCs. The chain combines TRBV7-3 with TRBJ1-2, with D possibly being TRBD1 (5 bases). CDR3 residues: CASSFSVRDYGYTF. In nucleotides, the CDR3 is TGTGCCAGCAGCTTTAGCGTCAGGGACTATGGCTACACCTTC.